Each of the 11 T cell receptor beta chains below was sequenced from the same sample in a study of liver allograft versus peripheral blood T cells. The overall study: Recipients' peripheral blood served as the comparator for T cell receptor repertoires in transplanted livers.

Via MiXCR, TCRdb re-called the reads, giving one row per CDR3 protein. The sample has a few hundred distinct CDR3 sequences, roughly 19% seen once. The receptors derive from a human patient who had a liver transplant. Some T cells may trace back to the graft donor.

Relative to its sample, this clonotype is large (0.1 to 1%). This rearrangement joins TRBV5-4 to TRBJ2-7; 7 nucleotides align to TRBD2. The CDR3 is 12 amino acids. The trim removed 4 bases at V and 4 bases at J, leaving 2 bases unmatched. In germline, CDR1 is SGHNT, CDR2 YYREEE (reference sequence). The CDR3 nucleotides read TGTGCCAGCAGCGAGCGGGGTTACGAGCAGTACTTC. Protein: CASSERGYEQYF.

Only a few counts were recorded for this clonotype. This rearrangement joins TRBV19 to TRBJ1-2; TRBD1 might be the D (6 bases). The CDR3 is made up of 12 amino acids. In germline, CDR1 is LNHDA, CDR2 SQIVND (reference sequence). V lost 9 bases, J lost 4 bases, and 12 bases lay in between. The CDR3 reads CASSPDSYGYTF. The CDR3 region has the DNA TGTGCCAGCAGTCCGGACAGCTATGGCTACACCTTC. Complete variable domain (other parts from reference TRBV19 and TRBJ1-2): DGGITQSPKYLFRKEGQNVTLSCEQNLNHDAMYWYRQDPGQGLRLIYYSQIVNDFQKGDIAEGYSVSREKKESFPLTVTSAQKNPTAFYLCASSPDSYGYTFGSGTRLTVV.

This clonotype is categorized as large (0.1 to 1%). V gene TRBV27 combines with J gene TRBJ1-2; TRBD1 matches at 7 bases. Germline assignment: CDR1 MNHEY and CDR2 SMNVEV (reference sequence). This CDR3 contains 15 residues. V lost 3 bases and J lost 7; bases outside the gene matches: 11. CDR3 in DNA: TGTGCCAGCAGTTTGGCGCCCCAACAGGGGTCTGGCTACACCTTC. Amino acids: CASSLAPQQGSGYTF.

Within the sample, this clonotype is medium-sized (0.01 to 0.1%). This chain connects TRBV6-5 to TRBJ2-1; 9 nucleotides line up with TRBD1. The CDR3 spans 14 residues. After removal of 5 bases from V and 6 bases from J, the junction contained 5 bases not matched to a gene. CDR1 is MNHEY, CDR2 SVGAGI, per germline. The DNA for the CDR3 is TGTGCCAGCAGTCTCGGGACAGGGACCAATGAGCAGTTCTTC. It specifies CASSLGTGTNEQFF.

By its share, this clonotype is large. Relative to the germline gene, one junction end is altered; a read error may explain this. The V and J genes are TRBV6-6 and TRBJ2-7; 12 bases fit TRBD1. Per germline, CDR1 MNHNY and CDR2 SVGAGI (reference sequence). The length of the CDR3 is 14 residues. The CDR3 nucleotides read TGTGCCATCAGTGACAGGGACAGGGGGCGAGAGCAGTACTTC. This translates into CAISDRDRGREQYF.

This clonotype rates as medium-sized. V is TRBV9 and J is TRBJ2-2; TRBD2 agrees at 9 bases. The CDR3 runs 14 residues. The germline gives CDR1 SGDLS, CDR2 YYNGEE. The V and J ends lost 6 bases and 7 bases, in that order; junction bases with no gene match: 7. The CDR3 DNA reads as TGTGCCAGCAATCAGCGGGGGGTTGGCGGGGAGCTGTTTTTT. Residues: CASNQRGVGGELFF. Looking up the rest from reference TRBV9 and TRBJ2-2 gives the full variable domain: DSGVTQTPKHLITATGQRVTLRCSPRSGDLSVYWYQQSLDQGLQFLIQYYNGEERAKGNILERFSAQQFPDLHSELNLSSLELGDSALYFCASNQRGVGGELFFGEGSRLTVL.

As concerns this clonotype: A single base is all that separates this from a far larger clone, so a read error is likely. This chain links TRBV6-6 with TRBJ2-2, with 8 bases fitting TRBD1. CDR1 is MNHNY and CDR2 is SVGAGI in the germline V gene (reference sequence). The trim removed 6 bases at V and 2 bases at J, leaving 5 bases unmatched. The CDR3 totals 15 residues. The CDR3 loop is CASRSGQVNTGELFF. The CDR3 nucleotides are TGTGCCAGCAGATCGGGACAGGTCAACACCGGGGAGCTGTTTTTT.

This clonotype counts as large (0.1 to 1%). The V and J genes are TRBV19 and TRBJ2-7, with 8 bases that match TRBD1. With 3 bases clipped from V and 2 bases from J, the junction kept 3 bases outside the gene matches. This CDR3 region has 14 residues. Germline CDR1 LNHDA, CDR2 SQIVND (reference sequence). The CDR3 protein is CASSMGQATYEQYF. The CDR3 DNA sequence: TGTGCCAGTAGTATGGGACAGGCGACCTACGAGCAGTACTTC. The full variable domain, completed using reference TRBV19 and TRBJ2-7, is DGGITQSPKYLFRKEGQNVTLSCEQNLNHDAMYWYRQDPGQGLRLIYYSQIVNDFQKGDIAEGYSVSREKKESFPLTVTSAQKNPTAFYLCASSMGQATYEQYFGPGTRLTVT.

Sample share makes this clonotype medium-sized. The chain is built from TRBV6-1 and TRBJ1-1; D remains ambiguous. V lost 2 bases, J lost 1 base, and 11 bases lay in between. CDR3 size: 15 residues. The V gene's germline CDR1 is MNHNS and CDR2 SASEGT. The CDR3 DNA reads TGTGCCAGCAGTGAATCTTTAGCCGGGAACACTGAAGCTTTCTTT. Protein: CASSESLAGNTEAFF.

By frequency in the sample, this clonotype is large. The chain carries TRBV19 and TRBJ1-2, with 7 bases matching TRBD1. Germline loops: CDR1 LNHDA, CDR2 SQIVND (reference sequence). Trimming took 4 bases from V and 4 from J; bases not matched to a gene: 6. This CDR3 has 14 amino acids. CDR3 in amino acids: CASSSNDRVYGYTF. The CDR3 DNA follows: TGTGCCAGTAGTAGTAATGACAGGGTCTATGGCTACACCTTC.

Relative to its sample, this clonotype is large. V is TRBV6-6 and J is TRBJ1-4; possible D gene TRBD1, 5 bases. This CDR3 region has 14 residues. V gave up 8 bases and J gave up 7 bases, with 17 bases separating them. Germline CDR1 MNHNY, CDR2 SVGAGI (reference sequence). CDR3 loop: CASRSRGDGEKLFF. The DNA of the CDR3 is TGTGCCAGCCGCTCCCGGGGGGACGGTGAAAAACTGTTTTTT.